This T cell receptor (beta chain) was identified during a study of early stage breast cancer tumors. On the study more broadly: Each sample averaged roughly 10-fold read coverage.

J gave up 4 bases and V 4 bases, and 8 bases lay outside the gene matches. In germline, CDR1 is LNHNV, CDR2 YYDKDF (reference sequence). This CDR3 has 15 residues. The protocol was immunoSEQ multiplex PCR, while the TCRdb copy is restricted to in-frame clones and leaves out a portion. The profile shows tens of thousands of clones, roughly four fifths of them singletons. The source of this sequence is a person in their 40s with breast cancer. The specimen was blood. V gene TRBV15 combines with J gene TRBJ2-7; 9 nucleotides agree with TRBD1. The CDR3 DNA sequence: TGTGCCACCAGCACGAACAGGGGGCATTCTTACGAGCAGTACTTC. It specifies CATSTNRGHSYEQYF.